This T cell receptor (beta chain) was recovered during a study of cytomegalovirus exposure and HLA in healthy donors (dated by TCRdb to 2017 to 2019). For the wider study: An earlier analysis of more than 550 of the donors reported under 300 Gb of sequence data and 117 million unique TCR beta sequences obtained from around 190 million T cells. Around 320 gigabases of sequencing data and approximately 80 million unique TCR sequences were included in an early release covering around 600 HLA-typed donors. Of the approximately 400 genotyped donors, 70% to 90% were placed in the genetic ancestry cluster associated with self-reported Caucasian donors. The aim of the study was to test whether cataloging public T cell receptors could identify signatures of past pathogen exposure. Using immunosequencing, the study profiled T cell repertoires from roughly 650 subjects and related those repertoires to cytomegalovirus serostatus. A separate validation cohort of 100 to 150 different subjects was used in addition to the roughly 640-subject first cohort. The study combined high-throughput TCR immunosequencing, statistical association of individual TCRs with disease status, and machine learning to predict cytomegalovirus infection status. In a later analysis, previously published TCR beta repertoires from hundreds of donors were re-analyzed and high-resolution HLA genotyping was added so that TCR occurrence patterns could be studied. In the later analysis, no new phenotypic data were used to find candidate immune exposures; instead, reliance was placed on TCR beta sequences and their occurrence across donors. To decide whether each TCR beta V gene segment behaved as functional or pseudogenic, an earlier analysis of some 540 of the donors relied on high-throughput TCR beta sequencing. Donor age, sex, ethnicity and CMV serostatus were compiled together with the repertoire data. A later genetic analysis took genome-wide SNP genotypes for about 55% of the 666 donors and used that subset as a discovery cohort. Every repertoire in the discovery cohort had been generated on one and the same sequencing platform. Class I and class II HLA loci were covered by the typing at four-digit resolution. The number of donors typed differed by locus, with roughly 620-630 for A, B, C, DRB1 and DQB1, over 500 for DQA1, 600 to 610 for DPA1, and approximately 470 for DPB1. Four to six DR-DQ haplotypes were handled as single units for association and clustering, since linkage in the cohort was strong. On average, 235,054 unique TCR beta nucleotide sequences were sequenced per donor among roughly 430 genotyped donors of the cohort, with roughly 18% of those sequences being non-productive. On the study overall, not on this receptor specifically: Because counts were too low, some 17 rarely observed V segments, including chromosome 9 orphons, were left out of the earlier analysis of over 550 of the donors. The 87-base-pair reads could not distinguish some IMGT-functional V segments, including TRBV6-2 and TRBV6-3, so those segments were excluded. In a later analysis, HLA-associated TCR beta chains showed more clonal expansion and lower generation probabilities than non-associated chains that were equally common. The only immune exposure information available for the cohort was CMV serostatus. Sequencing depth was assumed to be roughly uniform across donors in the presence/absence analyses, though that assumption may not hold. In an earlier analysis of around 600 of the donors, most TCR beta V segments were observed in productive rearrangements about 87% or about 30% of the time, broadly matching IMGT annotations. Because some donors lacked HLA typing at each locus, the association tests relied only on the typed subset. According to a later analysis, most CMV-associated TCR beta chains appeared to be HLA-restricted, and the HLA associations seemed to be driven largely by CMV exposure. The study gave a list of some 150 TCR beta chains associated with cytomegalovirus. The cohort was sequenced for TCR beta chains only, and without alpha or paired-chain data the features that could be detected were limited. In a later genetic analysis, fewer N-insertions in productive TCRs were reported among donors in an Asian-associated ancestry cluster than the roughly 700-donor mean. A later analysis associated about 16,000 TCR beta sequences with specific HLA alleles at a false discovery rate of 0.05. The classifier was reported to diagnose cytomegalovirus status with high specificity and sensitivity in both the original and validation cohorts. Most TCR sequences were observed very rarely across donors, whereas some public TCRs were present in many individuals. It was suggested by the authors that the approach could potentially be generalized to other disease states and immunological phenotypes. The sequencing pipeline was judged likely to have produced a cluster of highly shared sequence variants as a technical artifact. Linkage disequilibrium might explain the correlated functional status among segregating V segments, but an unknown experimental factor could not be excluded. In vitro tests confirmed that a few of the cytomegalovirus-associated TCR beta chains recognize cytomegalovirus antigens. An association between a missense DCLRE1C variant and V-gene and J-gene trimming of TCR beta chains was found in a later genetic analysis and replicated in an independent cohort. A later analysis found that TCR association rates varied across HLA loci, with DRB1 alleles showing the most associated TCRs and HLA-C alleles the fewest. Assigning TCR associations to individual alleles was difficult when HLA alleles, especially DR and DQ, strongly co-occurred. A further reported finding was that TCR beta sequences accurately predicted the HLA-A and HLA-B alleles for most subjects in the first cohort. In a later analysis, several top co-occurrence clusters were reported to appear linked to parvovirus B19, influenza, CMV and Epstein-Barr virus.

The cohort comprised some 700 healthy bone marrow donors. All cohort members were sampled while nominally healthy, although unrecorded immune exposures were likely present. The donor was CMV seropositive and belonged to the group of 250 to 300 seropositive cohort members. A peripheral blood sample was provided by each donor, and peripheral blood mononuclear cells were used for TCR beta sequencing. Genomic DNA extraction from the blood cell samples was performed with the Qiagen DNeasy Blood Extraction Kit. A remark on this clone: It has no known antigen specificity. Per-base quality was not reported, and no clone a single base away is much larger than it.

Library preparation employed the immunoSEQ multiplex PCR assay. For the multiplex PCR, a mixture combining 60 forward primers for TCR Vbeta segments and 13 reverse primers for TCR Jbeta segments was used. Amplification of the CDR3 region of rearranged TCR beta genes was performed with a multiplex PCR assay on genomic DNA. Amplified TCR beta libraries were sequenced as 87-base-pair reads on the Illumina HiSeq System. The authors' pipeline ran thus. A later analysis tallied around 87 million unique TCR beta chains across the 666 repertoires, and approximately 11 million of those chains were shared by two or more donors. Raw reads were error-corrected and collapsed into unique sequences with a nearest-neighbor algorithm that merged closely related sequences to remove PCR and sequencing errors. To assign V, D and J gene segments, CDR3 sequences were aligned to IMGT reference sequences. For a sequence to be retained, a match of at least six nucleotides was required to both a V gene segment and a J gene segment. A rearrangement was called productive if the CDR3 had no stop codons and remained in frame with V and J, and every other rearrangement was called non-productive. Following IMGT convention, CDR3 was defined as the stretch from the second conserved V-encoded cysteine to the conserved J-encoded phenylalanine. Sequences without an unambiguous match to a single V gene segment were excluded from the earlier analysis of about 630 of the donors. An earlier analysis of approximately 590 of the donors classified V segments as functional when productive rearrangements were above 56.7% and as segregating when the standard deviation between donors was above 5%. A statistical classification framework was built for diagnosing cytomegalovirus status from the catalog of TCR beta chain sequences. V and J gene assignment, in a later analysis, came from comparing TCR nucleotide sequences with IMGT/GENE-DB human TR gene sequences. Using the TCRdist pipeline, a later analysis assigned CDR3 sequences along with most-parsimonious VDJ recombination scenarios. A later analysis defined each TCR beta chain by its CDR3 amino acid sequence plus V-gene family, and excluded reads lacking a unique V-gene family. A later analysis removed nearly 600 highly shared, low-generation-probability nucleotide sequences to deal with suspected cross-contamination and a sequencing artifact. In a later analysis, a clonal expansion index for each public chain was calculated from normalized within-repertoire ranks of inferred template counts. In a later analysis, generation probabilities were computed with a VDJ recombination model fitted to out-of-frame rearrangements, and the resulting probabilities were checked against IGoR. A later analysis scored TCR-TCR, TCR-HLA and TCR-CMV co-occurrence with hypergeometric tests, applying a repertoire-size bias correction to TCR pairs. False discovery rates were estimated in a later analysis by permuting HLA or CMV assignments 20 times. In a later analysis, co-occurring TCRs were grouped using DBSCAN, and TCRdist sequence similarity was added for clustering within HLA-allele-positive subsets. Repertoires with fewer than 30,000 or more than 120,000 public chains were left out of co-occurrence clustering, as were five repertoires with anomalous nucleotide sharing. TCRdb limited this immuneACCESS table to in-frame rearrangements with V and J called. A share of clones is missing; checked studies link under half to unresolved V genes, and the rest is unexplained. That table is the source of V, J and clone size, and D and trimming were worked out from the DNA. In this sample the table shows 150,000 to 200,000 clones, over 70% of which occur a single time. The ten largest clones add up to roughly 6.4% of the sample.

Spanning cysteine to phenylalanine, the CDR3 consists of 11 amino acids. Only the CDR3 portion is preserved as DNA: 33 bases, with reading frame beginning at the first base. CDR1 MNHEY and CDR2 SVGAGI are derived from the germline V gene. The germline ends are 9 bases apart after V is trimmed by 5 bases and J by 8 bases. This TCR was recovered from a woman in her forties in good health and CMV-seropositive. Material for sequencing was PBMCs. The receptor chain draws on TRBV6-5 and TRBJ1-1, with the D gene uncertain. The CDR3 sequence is CASSIGGEAFF. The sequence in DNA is TGTGCCAGCAGTATTGGTGGCGAAGCTTTCTTT.